This is a list of T cell receptor beta chains from one sample in a study of human CD4 T cells and Enterobacteriaceae. Produced via immunoSEQ multiplex PCR; TCRdb's table is partial and in-frame only. The sample consists of 25,000 to 30,000 clones, approximately 80% of them appearing once. Sequenced sample: memory CD4+ T cells from blood. These receptors were taken from a human donor in good health. Each CDR3 is given with its conserved first and last residue. A D gene is named only where the DNA matches it firmly. Rows may omit the clone size; those that give it use once, few, many or a size class.

TRBV27,TRBJ2-5,TRBD2,.,TGTGCCAGCAGGGCCTTAGCGGGGGCGGAGACCCAGTACTTC,CASRALAGAETQYF
TRBV7-2,TRBJ1-5,.,.,TGTGCCAGCAGCTTAGAGGGGGTTAGCAATCAGCCCCAGCATTTT,CASSLEGVSNQPQHF
TRBV25-1,TRBJ2-1,TRBD2,.,TGTGCCAGCACGACTAGCGCGGGGCCGGGGGAGCAGTTCTTC,CASTTSAGPGEQFF
TRBV18,TRBJ2-1,TRBD2,.,TGTGCCAGCTCCGGACTAGCGGGTAACAATGAGCAGTTCTTC,CASSGLAGNNEQFF
TRBV6-5,TRBJ2-1,.,few,TGTGCCAGCAGTGAACTCAGGTACAATGAGCAGTTCTTC,CASSELRYNEQFF
TRBV12-2,TRBJ1-5,.,.,TGTGCAAGTCGCTTAGACCGACAGGGCCAGTCAAATCAGCCCCAGCATTTT,CASRLDRQGQSNQPQHF
TRBV28,TRBJ1-2,.,.,TGTGCCACCCGATGGGGGGCTGGCTACACCTTC,CATRWGAGYTF
TRBV5-1,TRBJ2-3,.,.,TGCGCCAGCAGCCTCGGAACCACAGATACGCAGTATTTT,CASSLGTTDTQYF
TRBV2,TRBJ2-5,TRBD2,.,TGTGCCAGCGCGGGACTAGCGGGACGGGAGACCCAGTACTTC,CASAGLAGRETQYF
TRBV6-1,TRBJ1-2,.,few,TGTGCCAGCAGGAGGAGTGGGGGTTCTGAGGGCTACACCTTC,CASRRSGGSEGYTF
TRBV5-4,TRBJ2-7,.,.,TGTGCCAGCAGCACGGTAGGGACTTCCGAGCAGTACTTC,CASSTVGTSEQYF
TRBV7-2,TRBJ2-3,TRBD1,.,TGTGCCAGCAGCTTGGACAGGTCCGCAGATACGCAGTATTTT,CASSLDRSADTQYF
TRBV10-3,TRBJ1-1,.,.,TGTGCCATCAGGGAACAGGGGAACACTGAAGCTTTCTTT,CAIREQGNTEAFF
TRBV11-1,TRBJ1-1,.,few,TGTGCCAGCAGCTTAAGCGGTGGTCGGGGGGCCACTGAAGCTTTCTTT,CASSLSGGRGATEAFF
TRBV27,TRBJ2-2,.,.,TGTGCCAGCAGCTCTAAAGGGGTGACGAACACCGGGGAGCTGTTTTTT,CASSSKGVTNTGELFF
TRBV19,TRBJ1-1,.,.,TGTGCCAGTAGTTTAAGGGGACCGAACACTGAAGCTTTCTTT,CASSLRGPNTEAFF
TRBV19,TRBJ1-1,TRBD1,few,TGTGCCAGTAGTTCCTCAGGGGGTCACACTGAAGCTTTCTTT,CASSSSGGHTEAFF
TRBV28,TRBJ1-5,.,once,TGTGCCAGCAGTTCTTGGAGGAATCAGCCCCAGCATTTT,CASSSWRNQPQHF
TRBV19,TRBJ1-3,.,.,TGTGCCAGTAGTATAAAAGGCCGGCCGCTTAGCTCTGGAAACACCATATATTTT,CASSIKGRPLSSGNTIYF
TRBV6-5,TRBJ2-3,.,.,TGTGCCAGCAGTTACTCGAAGTCTAGAGATACGCAGTATTTT,CASSYSKSRDTQYF
TRBV2,TRBJ1-2,.,.,TGTGCCAGCAGTGTCACAGGCTACTATGGCTACACCTTC,CASSVTGYYGYTF
TRBV7-6,TRBJ2-5,.,.,TGTGCCAGCAGCTTAGTGGGCGGGGGCTTCCAAGAGACCCAGTACTTC,CASSLVGGGFQETQYF
TRBV30,TRBJ2-5,TRBD2,.,TGTGCCTTCCAGCGGGGTGGGGAGACCCAGTACTTC,CAFQRGGETQYF
TRBV7-2,TRBJ2-7,TRBD2,.,TGTGCCAGCAGCAGTAGCGGGGCGAGCTCCTACGAGCAGTACTTC,CASSSSGASSYEQYF
TRBV27,TRBJ2-1,.,.,TGTGCCAGCAGTTTCTCAGGGTCTGAAAATAGGCAGTTCTTC,CASSFSGSENRQFF
TRBV11-1,TRBJ2-7,.,.,TGTGCCAGCAGCTTAGCGAGGCTAGCAGGCGAGCAGTACTTC,CASSLARLAGEQYF
TRBV7-9,TRBJ2-3,TRBD2,.,TGTGCCAGCAGCTTAGGCGGGAGGGCGACAGATACGCAGTATTTT,CASSLGGRATDTQYF
TRBV7-2,TRBJ2-2,TRBD2,few,TGTGCCAGCAGCGTAGGACTAGCGGTCACCGGGGAGCTGTTTTTT,CASSVGLAVTGELFF
TRBV5-1,TRBJ2-7,.,.,TGCGCCAGCAGCCGGTACACAGGAACCCCCTACGAGCAGTACTTC,CASSRYTGTPYEQYF
TRBV5-1,TRBJ2-2,.,few,TGCGCCAGCAGCTTGGGGGATTTCACCGGGGAGCTGTTTTTT,CASSLGDFTGELFF
TRBV7-6,TRBJ2-1,TRBD2,.,TGTGCCAGCAGCTTAGCGGTGAGACTAGCAGGCAATGAGCAGTTCTTC,CASSLAVRLAGNEQFF
TRBV7-9,TRBJ2-3,.,.,TGTGCCAGCAGCCCTAGCGCATCTACTCATACGCAGTATTTT,CASSPSASTHTQYF
TRBV25-1,TRBJ2-1,.,once,TGTGCCAGCAGCAAAACGAGGAGGGGGAGGGGCAATGAGCAGTTCTTC,CASSKTRRGRGNEQFF
TRBV7-7,TRBJ2-7,TRBD2,.,TGTGCCAGCAGCTTACAGCGGGGGAGCTCCTACGAGCAGTACTTC,CASSLQRGSSYEQYF
TRBV7-6,TRBJ2-5,.,.,TGTGCCAGCAGCCGCGGTTCAGGGCAGGAGGAGACCCAGTACTTC,CASSRGSGQEETQYF
TRBV5-1,TRBJ2-4,TRBD1,.,TGCGCCAGCAGACCCGGGGACAGAGCCAAAAACATTCAGTACTTC,CASRPGDRAKNIQYF
TRBV19,TRBJ2-5,TRBD2,few,TGTGCCAGTAGTATCCTAGCGGGAGCAGAGACCCAGTACTTC,CASSILAGAETQYF
TRBV5-6,TRBJ1-2,.,.,TGTGCCAGCACACTTCAGGGGCGGCGTGGCTACACCTTC,CASTLQGRRGYTF
TRBV6-5,TRBJ2-1,TRBD2,once,TGTGCCAGCACCCTTAGCGGGAGGGGGTACAATGAGCAGTTCTTC,CASTLSGRGYNEQFF
TRBV27,TRBJ2-3,.,.,TGTGCCAGCAAACCGACGGCAGGGAGGACAGATACGCAGTATTTT,CASKPTAGRTDTQYF
TRBV11-2,TRBJ1-3,.,.,TGTGCCAGCAGACAGACCTCTGGAAACACCATATATTTT,CASRQTSGNTIYF
TRBV6-5,TRBJ2-7,TRBD1,.,TGTGCCAGCAGTTATCAGTTGCGACAGGGCGTCTACGAGCAGTACTTC,CASSYQLRQGVYEQYF
TRBV4-2,TRBJ2-5,TRBD2,few,TGTGCCAGCAGCCAAGAAGTCGCTAGCGGGGTAGCTTTCGGCCAAGAGACCCAGTACTTC,CASSQEVASGVAFGQETQYF
TRBV4-1,TRBJ2-3,.,.,TGCGCCAGCAGCCGCGCGATGGACGCTCCCGGGCAGTATTTT,CASSRAMDAPGQYF
TRBV7-6,TRBJ2-3,.,.,TGTGCCAGCAGCTTATTGGTCCAGTTAGCTGATACGCAGTATTTT,CASSLLVQLADTQYF
TRBV28,TRBJ2-7,.,.,TGTGCCAGCAGTTTGTCTTCCTACGAGCAGTACTTC,CASSLSSYEQYF
TRBV5-6,TRBJ2-4,.,.,TGTGCCAGCAGCTTGCGGGCACTAGCCAAAAACATTCAGTACTTC,CASSLRALAKNIQYF
TRBV18,TRBJ2-7,TRBD1,.,TGTGCCAGCTCACCCAGGGGGAGAGGCTACGAGCAGTACTTC,CASSPRGRGYEQYF
TRBV6-4,TRBJ2-1,.,.,TGTGCCAGCAGTGTACACAATGAGCAGTTCTTC,CASSVHNEQFF